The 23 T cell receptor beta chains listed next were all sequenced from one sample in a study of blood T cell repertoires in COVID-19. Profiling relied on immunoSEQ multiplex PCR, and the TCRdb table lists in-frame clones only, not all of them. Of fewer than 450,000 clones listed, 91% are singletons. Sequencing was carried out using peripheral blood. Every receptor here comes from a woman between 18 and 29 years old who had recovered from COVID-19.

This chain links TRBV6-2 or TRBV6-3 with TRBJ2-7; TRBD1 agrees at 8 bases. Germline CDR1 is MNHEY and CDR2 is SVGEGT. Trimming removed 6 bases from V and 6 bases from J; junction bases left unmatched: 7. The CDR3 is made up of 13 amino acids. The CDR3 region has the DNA TGTGCCAGCAGCCGACAGGGGAAAGGCGAGCAGTACGTC. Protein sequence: CASSRQGKGEQYV.

CDR3 nucleotides: TGTGCCAGCATGAGAGGTTCTGAAGCTTTCTTT. Encoded protein: CASMRGSEAFF. The chain has TRBV28 and TRBJ1-1; D is unresolved. The V gene lost 7 bases and the J gene lost 6 bases, with 9 bases spanning the gap. Germline CDR1 is MDHEN and CDR2 is SYDVKM. The CDR3 loop spans 11 amino acids.

CDR3 residues: CASSPAGGFRYNEQFF. The CDR3 bases are TGTGCCAGCAGCCCAGCAGGAGGATTCCGTTACAATGAGCAGTTCTTC. The chain employs TRBV7-9 and TRBJ2-1; TRBD2 might be the D (5 bases). V lost 5 bases and J 4 bases, leaving 18 bases between the germline ends. Germline V gives CDR1 SEHNR, CDR2 FQNEAQ (reference sequence). The length of the CDR3 is 16 residues. The complete variable domain, with remaining parts taken from reference TRBV7-9 and TRBJ2-1, reads DTGVSQNPRHKITKRGQNVTFRCDPISEHNRLYWYRQTLGQGPEFLTYFQNEAQLEKSRLLSDRFSAERPKGSFSTLEIQRTEQGDSAMYLCASSPAGGFRYNEQFFGPGTRLTVL.

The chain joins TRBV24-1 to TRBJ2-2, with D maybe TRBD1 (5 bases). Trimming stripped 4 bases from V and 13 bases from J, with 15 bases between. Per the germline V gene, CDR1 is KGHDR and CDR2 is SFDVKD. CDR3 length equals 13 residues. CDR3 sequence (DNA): TGTGCCACCAGTGACCTTACAGGCCTCCCGCTGTTTTTT. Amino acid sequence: CATSDLTGLPLFF.

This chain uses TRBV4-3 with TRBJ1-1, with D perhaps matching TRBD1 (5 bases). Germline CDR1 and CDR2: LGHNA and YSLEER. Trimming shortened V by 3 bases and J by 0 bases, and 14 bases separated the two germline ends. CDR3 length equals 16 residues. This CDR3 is CASSQAGWGVNTEAFF. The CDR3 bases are TGCGCCAGCAGCCAGGCGGGTTGGGGGGTGAACACTGAAGCTTTCTTT.

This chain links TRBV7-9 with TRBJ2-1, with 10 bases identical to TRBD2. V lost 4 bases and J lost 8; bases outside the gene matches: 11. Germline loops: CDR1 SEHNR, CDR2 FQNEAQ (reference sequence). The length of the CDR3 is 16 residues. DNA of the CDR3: TGTGCCAGCAGCTCCACGAGCGGGAGGGCCCGGGATGAGCAGTTCTTC. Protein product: CASSSTSGRARDEQFF.

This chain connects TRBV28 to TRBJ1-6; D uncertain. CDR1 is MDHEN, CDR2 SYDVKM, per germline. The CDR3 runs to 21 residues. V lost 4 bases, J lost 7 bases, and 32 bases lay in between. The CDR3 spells CASSSRRTREGAYTLNSPLHF. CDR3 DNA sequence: TGTGCCAGCAGTTCCCGCCGTACCCGGGAAGGAGCATACACTCTAAATTCACCCCTCCACTTT.

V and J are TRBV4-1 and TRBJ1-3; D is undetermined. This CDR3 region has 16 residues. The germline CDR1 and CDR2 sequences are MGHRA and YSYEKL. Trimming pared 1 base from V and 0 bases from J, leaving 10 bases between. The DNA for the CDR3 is TGCGCCAGCAGCCAAGGTCCTAAGATCTCTGGAAACACCATATATTTT. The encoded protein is CASSQGPKISGNTIYF.

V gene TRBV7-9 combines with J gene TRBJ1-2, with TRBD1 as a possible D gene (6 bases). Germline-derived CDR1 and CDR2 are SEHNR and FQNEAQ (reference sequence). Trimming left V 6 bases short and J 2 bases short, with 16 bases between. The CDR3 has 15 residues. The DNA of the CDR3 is TGTGCCAGCAGTTTATTGGACAGACGGAACTATGGCTACACCTTC. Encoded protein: CASSLLDRRNYGYTF.

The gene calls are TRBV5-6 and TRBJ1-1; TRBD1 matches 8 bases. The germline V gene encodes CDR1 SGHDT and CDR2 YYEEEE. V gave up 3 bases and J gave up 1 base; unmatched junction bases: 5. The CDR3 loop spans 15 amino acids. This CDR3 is CASSYRTGTNTEAFF. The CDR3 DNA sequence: TGTGCCAGCAGCTACCGGACAGGGACGAACACTGAAGCTTTCTTT.

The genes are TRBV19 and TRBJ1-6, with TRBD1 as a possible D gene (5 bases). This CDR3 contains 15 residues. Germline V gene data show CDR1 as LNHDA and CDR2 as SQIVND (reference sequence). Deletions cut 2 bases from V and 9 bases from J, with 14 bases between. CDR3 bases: TGTGCCAGTAGTATAAGTCACGGAGGGGCTTCACCCCTCCACTTT. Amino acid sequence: CASSISHGGASPLHF.

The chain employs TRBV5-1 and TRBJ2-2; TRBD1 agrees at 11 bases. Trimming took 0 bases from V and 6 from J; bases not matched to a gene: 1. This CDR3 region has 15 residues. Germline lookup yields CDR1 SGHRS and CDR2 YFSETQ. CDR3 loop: CASSLGTGGPGELFF. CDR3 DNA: TGCGCCAGCAGCTTGGGGACAGGGGGCCCCGGGGAGCTGTTTTTT.

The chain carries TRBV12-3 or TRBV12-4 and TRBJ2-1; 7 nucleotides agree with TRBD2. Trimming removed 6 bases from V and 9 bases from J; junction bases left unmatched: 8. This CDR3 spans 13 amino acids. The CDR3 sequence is CASSTRGVREQFF. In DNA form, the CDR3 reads TGTGCCAGCAGCACCCGGGGGGTGCGTGAGCAGTTCTTC.

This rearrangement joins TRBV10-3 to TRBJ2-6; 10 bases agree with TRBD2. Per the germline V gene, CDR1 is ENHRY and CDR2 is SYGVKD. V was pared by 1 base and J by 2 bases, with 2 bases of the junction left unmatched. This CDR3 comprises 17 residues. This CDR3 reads CAISEFLAGAGANVLTF. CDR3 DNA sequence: TGTGCCATCAGTGAGTTCCTAGCGGGAGCTGGGGCCAACGTCCTGACTTTC.

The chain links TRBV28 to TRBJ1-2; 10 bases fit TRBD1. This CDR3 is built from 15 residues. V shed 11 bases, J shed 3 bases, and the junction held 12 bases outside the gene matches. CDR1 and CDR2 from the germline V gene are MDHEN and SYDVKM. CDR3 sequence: CALREGQGFDYGYTF. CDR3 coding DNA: TGTGCCCTCCGTGAGGGACAGGGGTTCGACTATGGCTACACCTTC.

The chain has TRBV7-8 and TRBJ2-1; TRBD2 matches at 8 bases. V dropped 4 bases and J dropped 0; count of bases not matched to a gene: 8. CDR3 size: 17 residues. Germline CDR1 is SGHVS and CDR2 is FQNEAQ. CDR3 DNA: TGTGCCAGCAGCTCCTACCGGGGGGGAGGCTCCTACAATGAGCAGTTCTTC. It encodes CASSSYRGGGSYNEQFF.

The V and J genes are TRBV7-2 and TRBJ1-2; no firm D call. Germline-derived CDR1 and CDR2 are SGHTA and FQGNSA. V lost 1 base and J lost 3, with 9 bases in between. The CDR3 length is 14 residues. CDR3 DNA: TGTGCCAGCAGCTTAGGGTTTGACTACTATGGCTACACCTTC. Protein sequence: CASSLGFDYYGYTF.

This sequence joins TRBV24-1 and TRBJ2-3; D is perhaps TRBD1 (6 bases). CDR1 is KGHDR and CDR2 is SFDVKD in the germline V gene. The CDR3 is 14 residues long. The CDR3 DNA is TGTGCAATAAACCGGGACACCACAACAGATACGCAGTATTTT. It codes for CAINRDTTTDTQYF.

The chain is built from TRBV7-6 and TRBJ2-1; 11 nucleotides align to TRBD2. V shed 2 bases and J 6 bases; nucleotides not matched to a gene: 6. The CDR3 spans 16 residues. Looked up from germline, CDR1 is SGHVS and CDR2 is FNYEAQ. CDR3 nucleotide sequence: TGTGCCAGCAGCTTAAAACTAGCGGGAGCTTCCAATGAGCAGTTCTTC. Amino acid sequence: CASSLKLAGASNEQFF.

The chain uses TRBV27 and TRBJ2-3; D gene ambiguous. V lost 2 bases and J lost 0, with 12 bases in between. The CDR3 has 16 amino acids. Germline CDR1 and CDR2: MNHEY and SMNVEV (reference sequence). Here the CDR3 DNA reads TGTGCCAGCAGTTTAAACAGTGCTCTTAGCACAGATACGCAGTATTTT. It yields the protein CASSLNSALSTDTQYF.

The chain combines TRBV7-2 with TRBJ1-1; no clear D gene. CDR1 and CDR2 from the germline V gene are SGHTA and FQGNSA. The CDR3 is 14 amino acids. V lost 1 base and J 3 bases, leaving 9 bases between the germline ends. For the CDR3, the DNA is TGTGCCAGCAGCTTAGAGAGTGGTGACACTGAAGCTTTCTTT. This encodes CASSLESGDTEAFF.

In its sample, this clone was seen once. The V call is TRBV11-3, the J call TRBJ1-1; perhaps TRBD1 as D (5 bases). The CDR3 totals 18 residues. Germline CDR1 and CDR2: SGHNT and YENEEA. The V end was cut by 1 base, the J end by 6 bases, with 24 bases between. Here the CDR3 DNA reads TGTGCCAGCAGCTTAGCTTCTTGGGGCGGGAGTAGTCGGGCTGAAGCTTTCTTT. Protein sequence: CASSLASWGGSSRAEAFF.

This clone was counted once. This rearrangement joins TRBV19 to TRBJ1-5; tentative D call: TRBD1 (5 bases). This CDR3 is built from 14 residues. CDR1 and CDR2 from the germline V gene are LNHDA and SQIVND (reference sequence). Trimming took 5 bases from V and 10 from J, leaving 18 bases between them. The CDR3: CASSGSRARSPQHF. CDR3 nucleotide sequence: TGTGCCAGTAGTGGAAGCAGGGCCCGTTCTCCCCAGCATTTT.